Each of the 7 T cell receptor beta chains below was sequenced from the same sample in a study of identical twins. Via MiXCR, TCRdb re-called the 5' RACE reads, giving one row per CDR3 protein. The data show 650,000 to 750,000 distinct CDR3 sequences, 21% seen once. This sample also appeared in a second study, on T cells expressing NK-cell markers.

The sample comprised PBMCs. These receptors came from a woman aged 18-30 years in good health.

This clonotype was detected a few times. This chain connects TRBV20-1 to TRBJ2-4; D uncertain. The V gene lost 1 base and the J gene lost 3 bases, with 10 bases spanning the gap. CDR1 DFQATT and CDR2 SNEGSKA come from the germline V gene (reference sequence). CDR3 size: 14 residues. As DNA, the CDR3 is TGCAGTGCTAGAGGGCCCTCGGTCAAAAACATTCAGTACTTC. Amino acid sequence: CSARGPSVKNIQYF.

This clonotype was seen repeatedly, ten times or more. This sequence joins TRBV12-3 or TRBV12-4 and TRBJ1-1, with 9 bases aligning to TRBD1. V trimming: 6 bases; J trimming: 7 bases; junction bases outside the gene matches: 6. There are 13 residues in the CDR3. The CDR3 here is CASSPGTGNEAFF. The CDR3 bases are TGTGCCAGCAGCCCCGGGACAGGGAATGAAGCTTTCTTT.

This clonotype occurred a few times. This chain connects TRBV5-1 to TRBJ2-1; D call uncertain. The V and J ends lost 2 bases and 5 bases respectively, with 8 bases between them. This CDR3 spans 13 amino acids. The V gene's germline CDR1 is SGHRS and CDR2 YFSETQ. CDR3 amino acids: CASSFQSDNEQFF. In DNA, the CDR3 is TGCGCCAGCAGCTTTCAAAGCGACAATGAGCAGTTCTTC.

This clonotype was counted ten times or more. The V and J genes are TRBV12-3 or TRBV12-4 and TRBJ1-2; 9 bases match TRBD1. This CDR3 is built from 13 residues. The junction had 3 bases not matched to a gene; V was cut back by 4 bases and J by 6 bases. The chain's CDR3 is CASSWGQGDGYTF. The CDR3 DNA reads as TGTGCCAGCAGTTGGGGACAGGGCGATGGCTACACCTTC.

A few counts support this clonotype. The V and J genes are TRBV12-3 or TRBV12-4 and TRBJ1-2; possible D gene TRBD1, 5 bases. The CDR3 extends over 14 amino acids. The germline V and J ends were trimmed by 2 bases and 8 bases, with 15 bases remaining between them. The CDR3 loop is CASSLHLAGNGYTF. The CDR3 bases are TGTGCCAGCAGTTTACACCTTGCAGGGAACGGCTACACCTTC.

The chain has TRBV7-9 and TRBJ2-5, with D hard to call. Germline V CDR1 and CDR2: SEHNR, FQNEAQ (reference sequence). The CDR3 contains 14 residues. V was pared by 5 bases and J by 7 bases, with 17 bases between. CDR3 amino acids: CASSPYLGSGTQYF. For the CDR3, the DNA is TGTGCCAGCAGCCCCTACCTAGGGTCCGGGACCCAGTACTTC.

The J gene is TRBJ2-1, the V gene TRBV7-9; 10 bases agree with TRBD2. Per germline, CDR1 SEHNR and CDR2 FQNEAQ (reference sequence). The CDR3 extends over 15 amino acids. J was trimmed by 3 bases and V by 5 bases; bases with no gene match: 4. As DNA, the CDR3 is TGTGCCAGCAGCGGCGTAGCGGGGGGCTACAATGAGCAGTTCTTC. Protein product: CASSGVAGGYNEQFF.